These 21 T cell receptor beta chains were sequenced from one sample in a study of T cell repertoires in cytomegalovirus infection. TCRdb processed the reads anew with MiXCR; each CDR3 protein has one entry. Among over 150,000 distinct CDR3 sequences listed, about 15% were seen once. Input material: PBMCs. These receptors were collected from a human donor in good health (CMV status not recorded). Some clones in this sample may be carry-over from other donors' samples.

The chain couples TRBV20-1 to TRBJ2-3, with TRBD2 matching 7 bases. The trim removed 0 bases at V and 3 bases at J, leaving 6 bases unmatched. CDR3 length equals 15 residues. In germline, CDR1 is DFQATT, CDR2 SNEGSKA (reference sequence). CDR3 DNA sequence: TGCAGTGCTAGAGATAGGCGGGGGAGGACAGATACGCAGTATTTT. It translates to CSARDRRGRTDTQYF.

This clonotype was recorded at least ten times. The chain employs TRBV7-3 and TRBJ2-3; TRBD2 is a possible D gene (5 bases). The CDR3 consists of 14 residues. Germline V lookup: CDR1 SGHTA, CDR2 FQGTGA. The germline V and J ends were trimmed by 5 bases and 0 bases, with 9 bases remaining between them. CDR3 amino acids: CASSPEGSTDTQYF. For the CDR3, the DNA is TGTGCCAGCAGCCCCGAGGGTAGCACAGATACGCAGTATTTT.

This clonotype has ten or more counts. In DNA, the CDR3 is TGTGCCAGCAGTTCTCAACAGGGCGACACTGAAGCTTTCTTT. Encoded protein: CASSSQQGDTEAFF. The chain uses TRBV7-9 and TRBJ1-1; a possible D gene is TRBD1 (6 bases). The CDR3 is 14 amino acids. Germline V gene lookup returns CDR1 SEHNR and CDR2 FQNEAQ (reference sequence). The V end lost 6 bases, the J end lost 3 bases, and 14 bases lay between the germline ends.

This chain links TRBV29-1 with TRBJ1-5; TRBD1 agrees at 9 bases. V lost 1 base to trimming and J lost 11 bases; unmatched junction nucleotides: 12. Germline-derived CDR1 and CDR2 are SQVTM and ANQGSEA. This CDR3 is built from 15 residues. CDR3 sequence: CSVEVRTGEGITQHF. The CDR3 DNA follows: TGCAGCGTTGAAGTGCGGACAGGGGAAGGTATAACCCAGCATTTT.

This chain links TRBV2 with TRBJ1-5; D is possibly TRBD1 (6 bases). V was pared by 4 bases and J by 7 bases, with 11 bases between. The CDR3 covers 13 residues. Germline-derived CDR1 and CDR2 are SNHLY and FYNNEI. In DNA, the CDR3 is TGTGCCAGCAGTGTCACAGGGAGGCAGCCCCAGCATTTT. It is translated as CASSVTGRQPQHF.

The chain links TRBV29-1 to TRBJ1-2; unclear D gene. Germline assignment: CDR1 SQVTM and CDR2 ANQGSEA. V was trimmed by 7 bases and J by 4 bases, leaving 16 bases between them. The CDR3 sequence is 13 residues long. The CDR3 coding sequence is TGCAGCGCCCGAAGCGGCAAATCCTATGGCTACACCTTC. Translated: CSARSGKSYGYTF.

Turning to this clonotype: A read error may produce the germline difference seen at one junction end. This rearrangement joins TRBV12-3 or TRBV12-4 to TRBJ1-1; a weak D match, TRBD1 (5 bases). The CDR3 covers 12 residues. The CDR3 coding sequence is TGTGCCGGCAGTGCAGACTCAAGGGGAGCTTTCTTT. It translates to CAGSADSRGAFF.

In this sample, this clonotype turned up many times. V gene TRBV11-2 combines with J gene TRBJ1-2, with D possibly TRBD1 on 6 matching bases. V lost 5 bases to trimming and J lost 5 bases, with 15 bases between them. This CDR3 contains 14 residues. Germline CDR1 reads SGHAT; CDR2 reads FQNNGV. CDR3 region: CASSALGGQYGYTF. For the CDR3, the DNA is TGTGCCAGCAGCGCTCTGGGGGGCCAGTATGGCTACACCTTC.

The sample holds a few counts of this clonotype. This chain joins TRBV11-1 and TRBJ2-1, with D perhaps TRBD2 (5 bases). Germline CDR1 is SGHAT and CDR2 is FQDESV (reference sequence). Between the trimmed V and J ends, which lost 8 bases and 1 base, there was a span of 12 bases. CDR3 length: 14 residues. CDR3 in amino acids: CASDYGASYNEQFF. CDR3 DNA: TGTGCCAGCGACTACGGAGCATCCTACAATGAGCAGTTCTTC.

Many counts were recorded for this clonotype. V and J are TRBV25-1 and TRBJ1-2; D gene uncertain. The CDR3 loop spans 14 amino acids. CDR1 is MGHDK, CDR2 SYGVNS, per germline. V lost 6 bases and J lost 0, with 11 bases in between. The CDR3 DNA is TGTGCCAGCAGCCTCGACGGAGCTAACTATGGCTACACCTTC. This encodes CASSLDGANYGYTF.

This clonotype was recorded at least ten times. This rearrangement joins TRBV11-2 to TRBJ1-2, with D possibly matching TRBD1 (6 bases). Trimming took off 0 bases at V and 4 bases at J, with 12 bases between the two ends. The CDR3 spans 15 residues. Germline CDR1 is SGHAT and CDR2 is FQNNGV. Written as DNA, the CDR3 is TGTGCCAGCAGCTTAGATCATGCAGGGGTCTATGGCTACACCTTC. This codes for CASSLDHAGVYGYTF.

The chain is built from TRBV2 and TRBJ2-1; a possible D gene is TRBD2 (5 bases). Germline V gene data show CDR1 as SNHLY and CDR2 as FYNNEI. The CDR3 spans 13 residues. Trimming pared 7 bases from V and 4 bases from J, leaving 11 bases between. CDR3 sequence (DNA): TGTGCCAGCACCTCGGACTCGTACAATGAGCAGTTCTTC. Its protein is CASTSDSYNEQFF.

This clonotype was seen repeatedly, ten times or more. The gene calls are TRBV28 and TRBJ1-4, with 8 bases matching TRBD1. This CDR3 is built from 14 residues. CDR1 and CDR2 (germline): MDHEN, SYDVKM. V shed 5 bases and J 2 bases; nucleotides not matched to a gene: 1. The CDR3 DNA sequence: TGTGCCAGCAGTCGACAGGGGACTAATGAAAAACTGTTTTTT. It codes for CASSRQGTNEKLFF.

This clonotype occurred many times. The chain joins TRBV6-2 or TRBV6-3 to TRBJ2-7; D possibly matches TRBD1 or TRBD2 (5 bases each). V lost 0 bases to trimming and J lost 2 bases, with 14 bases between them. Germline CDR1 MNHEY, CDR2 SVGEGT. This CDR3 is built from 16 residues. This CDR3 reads CASSYSMGERTYEQYF. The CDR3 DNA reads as TGTGCCAGCAGTTACTCAATGGGGGAGCGAACCTACGAGCAGTACTTC.

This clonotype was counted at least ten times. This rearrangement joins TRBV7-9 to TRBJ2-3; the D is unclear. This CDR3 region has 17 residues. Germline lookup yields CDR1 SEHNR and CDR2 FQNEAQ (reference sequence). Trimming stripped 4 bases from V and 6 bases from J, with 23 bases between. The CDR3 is CASSSPRTVAAQDTQYF. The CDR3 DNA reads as TGTGCCAGCAGCTCCCCAAGGACGGTGGCCGCACAGGATACGCAGTATTTT.

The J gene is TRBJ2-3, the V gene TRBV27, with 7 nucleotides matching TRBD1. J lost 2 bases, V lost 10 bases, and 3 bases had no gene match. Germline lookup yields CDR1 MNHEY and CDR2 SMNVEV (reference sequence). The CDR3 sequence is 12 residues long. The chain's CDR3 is CATRGTTDTQYF. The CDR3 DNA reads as TGTGCCACCAGGGGGACCACAGATACGCAGTATTTT.

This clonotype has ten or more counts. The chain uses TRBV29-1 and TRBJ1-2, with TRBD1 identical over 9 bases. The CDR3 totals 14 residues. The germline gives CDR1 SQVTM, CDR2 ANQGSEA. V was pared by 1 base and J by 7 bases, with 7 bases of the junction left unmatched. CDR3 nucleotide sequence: TGCAGCGTTGAAGCAAAAGGACAGGGGTTTGGCTACACCTTC. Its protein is CSVEAKGQGFGYTF.

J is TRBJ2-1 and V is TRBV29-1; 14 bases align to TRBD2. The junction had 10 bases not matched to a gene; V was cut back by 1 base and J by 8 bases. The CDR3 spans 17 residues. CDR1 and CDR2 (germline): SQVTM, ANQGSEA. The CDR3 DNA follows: TGCAGCGTTGAAGGGAGTTCCGGGACTAGCGGGAGTTATGAGCAGTTCTTC. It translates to CSVEGSSGTSGSYEQFF.

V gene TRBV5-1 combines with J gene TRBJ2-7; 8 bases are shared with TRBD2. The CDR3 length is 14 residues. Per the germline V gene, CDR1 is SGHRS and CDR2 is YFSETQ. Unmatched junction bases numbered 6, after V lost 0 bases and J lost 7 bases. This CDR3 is CASSLGYSGGEQYF. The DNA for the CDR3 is TGCGCCAGCAGCTTGGGGTACAGCGGGGGAGAGCAGTACTTC.

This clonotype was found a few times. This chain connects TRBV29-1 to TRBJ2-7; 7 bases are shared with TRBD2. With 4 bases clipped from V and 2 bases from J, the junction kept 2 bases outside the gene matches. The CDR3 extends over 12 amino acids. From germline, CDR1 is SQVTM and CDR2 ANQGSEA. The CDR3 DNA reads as TGCAGCGTTGCTAGCGGAGCCTACGAGCAGTACTTC. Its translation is CSVASGAYEQYF.

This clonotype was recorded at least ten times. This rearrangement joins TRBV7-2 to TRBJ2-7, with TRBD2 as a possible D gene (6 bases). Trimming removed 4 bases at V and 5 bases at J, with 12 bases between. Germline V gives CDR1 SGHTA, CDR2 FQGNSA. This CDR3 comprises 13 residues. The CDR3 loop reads CASSSVSGDEQYF. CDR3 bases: TGTGCCAGCAGCTCTGTTTCGGGAGACGAGCAGTACTTC.